This TCR beta chain derives from a study of T cells in localized non-small cell lung cancer. Study conclusions and caveats: Multi-region tumor sequencing was not done, so intratumor heterogeneity could not be excluded. Uninvolved adjacent lung showed higher T cell clonality than tumor.

Germline CDR1 and CDR2: LNHDA and SQIVND (reference sequence). The CDR3 is 13 residues long. V lost 3 bases to trimming and J lost 3 bases, with 6 bases between them. Here immunoSEQ multiplex PCR was the method, and the copy in TCRdb shows in-frame clones only, minus some. The sample shows around 2,600 clones, 25% to 30% of them seen only once. This clone has a handful of counts. The antigen is undetermined. Sequencing used lung tumor tissue, obtained before any cancer treatment. The chain couples TRBV19 to TRBJ2-1; D might be TRBD1 (5 bases). This clonotype originated in a male donor at least 60 years old with stage II squamous cell lung carcinoma. The CDR3 coding sequence is TGTGCCAGTAGTATCGGACACTACAATGAGCAGTTCTTC. This gives the protein CASSIGHYNEQFF.